This TCR beta chain comes out of a study of cytomegalovirus exposure and HLA in healthy donors. The study's findings and limits: It was taken for granted in presence/absence analyses that sequencing depth across donors was roughly uniform. A highly shared variant cluster was judged a likely technical artifact.

In regard to this clone: Its antigen is unknown.

PCR primers comprised 60 Vbeta and 13 Jbeta primers. Method: immunoSEQ multiplex PCR; TCRdb's copy keeps in-frame clones and lacks some. The data hold approximately 180,000 clones, with around 79% observed a single time. V lost 9 bases to trimming and J lost 1 base; unmatched junction nucleotides: 3. CDR3 size: 13 residues. Germline assignment: CDR1 MNHNY and CDR2 SVGAGI (reference sequence). The sequenced sample was PBMCs. The rearrangement links TRBV6-6 to TRBJ2-5; 9 bases map to TRBD2. The sequence was collected from a woman aged 45-60 years in good health and CMV-seronegative. The CDR3 DNA reads TGTGCCAGTGCGGGGGGGGCCCAAGAGACCCAGTACTTC. It codes for CASAGGAQETQYF.